Given below is one TCR beta chain in context. The data derive from a study of blood T cell repertoires in COVID-19. The wider study: Both acute and convalescent COVID-19 samples were obtained from the United States, Italy and Spain.

Clones were sequenced by immunoSEQ multiplex PCR, and TCRdb holds only the in-frame ones, with some missing. This table has 200,000 to 300,000 clones, around 88% appearing once. Enrolled through a virtual design, the participants were between 18 and 89 years of age and came from roughly 22 US areas. This CDR3 region has 16 residues. CDR1 is MDHEN and CDR2 is SYDVKM in the germline V gene. V shed 1 base and J shed 0 bases, with 9 bases lying between them. This receptor was obtained from a woman aged 40-49 years with acute COVID-19. Sequenced input: PBMCs or T cells enriched from blood (not recorded which). The chain carries TRBV28 and TRBJ2-2; possibly TRBD1 for D (6 bases). As DNA, the CDR3 is TGTGCCAGCAGTTTATTCCAGGGGTCGAACACCGGGGAGCTGTTTTTT. Protein product: CASSLFQGSNTGELFF.